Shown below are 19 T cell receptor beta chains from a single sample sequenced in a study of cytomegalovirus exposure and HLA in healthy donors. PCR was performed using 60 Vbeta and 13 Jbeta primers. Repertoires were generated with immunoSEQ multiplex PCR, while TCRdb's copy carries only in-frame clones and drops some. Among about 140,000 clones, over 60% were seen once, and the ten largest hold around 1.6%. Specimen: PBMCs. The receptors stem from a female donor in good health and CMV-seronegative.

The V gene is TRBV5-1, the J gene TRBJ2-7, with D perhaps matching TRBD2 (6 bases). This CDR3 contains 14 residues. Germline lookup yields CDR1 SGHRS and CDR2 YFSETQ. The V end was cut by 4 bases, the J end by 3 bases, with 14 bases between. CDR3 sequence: CASSVGEEGYEQYF. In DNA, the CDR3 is TGCGCCAGCAGCGTGGGGGAGGAGGGCTACGAGCAGTACTTC.

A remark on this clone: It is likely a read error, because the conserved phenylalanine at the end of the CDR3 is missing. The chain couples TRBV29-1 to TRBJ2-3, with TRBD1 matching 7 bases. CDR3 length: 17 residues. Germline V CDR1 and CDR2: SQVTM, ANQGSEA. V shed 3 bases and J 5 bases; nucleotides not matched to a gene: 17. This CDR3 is CSVDLDRLAPQGDTQYS. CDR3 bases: TGCAGCGTTGACTTGGACAGGCTGGCCCCCCAAGGAGATACGCAGTATTCT.

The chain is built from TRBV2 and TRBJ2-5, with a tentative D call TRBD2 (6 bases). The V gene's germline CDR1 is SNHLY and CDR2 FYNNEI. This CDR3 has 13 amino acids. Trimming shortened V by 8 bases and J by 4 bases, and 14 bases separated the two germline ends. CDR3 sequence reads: CASEMGGRETQYF. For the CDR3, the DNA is TGTGCCAGCGAGATGGGGGGACGAGAGACCCAGTACTTC.

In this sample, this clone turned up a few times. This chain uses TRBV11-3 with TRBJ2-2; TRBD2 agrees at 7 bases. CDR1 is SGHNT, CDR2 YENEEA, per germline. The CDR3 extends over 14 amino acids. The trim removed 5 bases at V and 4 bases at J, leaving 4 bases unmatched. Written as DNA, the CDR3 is TGTGCCAGCAGCCCTGGCGGGGGCACCGGGGAGCTGTTTTTT. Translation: CASSPGGGTGELFF.

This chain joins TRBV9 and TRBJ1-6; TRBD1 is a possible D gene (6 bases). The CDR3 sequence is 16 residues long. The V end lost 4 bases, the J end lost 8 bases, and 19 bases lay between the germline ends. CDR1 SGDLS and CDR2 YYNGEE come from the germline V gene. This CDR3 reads CASSIQDPGEYSPLHF. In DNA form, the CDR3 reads TGTGCCAGCAGCATACAGGACCCAGGGGAGTATTCACCCCTCCACTTT.

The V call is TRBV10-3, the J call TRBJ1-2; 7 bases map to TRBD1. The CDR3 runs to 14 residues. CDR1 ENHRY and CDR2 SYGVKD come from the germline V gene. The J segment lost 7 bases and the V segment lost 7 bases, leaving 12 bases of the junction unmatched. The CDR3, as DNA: TGTGCCATCACTTGGGACAGTAAGAAGGGTGGCTACACCTTC. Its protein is CAITWDSKKGGYTF.

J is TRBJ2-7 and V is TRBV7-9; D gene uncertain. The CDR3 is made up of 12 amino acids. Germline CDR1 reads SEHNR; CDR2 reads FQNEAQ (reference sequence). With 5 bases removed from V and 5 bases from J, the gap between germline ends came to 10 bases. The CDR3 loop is CASSSPPHEQYF. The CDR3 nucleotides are TGTGCCAGCAGCAGCCCCCCTCACGAGCAGTACTTC.

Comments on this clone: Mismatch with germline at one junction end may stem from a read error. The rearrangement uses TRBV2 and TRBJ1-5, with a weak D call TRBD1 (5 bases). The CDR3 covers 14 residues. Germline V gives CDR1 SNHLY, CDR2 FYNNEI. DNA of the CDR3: TGTGCCACCAGTGGTCCAGGGAGCAATCAGCCCCAGCATTTT. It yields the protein CATSGPGSNQPQHF.

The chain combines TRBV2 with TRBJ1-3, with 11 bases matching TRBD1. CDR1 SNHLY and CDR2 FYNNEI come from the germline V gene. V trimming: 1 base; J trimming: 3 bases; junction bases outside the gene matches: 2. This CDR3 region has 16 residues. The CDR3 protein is CASSEGDRGYGNTIYF. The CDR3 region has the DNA TGTGCCAGCAGTGAAGGGGACAGGGGGTATGGAAACACCATATATTTT.

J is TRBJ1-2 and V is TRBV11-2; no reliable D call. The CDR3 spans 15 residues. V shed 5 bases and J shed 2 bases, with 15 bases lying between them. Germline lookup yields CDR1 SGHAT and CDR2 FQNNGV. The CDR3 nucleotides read TGTGCCAGCAGCCCCTATACTAGTTGGAACTATGGCTACACCTTC. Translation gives CASSPYTSWNYGYTF.

Written as DNA, the CDR3 is TGTGCCAGCAGTTTCGGCAGGGGGTTGAACACTGAAGCTTTCTTT. Translation gives CASSFGRGLNTEAFF. The V call is TRBV27, the J call TRBJ1-1; the match to TRBD1 covers 7 bases. V was clipped by 3 bases and J by 0 bases; unmatched bases: 4. The CDR3 covers 15 residues. Germline loops: CDR1 MNHEY, CDR2 SMNVEV (reference sequence).

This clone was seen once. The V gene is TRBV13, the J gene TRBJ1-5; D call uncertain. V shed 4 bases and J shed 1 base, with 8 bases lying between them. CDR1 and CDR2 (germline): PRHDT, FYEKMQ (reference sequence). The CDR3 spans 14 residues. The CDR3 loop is CASSSGVSNQPQHF. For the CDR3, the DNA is TGTGCCAGCAGCTCAGGTGTAAGCAATCAGCCCCAGCATTTT.

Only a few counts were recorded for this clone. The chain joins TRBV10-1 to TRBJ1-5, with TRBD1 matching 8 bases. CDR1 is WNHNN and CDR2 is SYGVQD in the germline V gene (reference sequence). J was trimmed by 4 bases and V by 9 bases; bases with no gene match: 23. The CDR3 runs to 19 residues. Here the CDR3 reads CASNWGGIHGTGVNQPQHF. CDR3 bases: TGCGCCAGTAATTGGGGGGGGATCCACGGGACAGGAGTGAATCAGCCCCAGCATTTT.

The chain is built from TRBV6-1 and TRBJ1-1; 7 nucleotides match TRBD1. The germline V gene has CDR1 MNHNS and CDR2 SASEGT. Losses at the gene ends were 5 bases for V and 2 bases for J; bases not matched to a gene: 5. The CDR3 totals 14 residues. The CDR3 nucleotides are TGTGCCAGCAGTCAGCTAGGGGGCAACACTGAAGCTTTCTTT. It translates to CASSQLGGNTEAFF.

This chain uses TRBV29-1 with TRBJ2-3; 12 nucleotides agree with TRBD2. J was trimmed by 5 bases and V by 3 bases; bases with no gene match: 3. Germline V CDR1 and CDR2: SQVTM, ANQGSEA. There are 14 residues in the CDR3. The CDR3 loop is CSVEASGGVDTQYF. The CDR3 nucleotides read TGCAGCGTTGAGGCTAGCGGGGGGGTAGATACGCAGTATTTT.

The CDR3 region has the DNA TGTGCCAGCAGCCCCCGGGAGACCCAGTACTTC. It translates to CASSPRETQYF. V gene TRBV7-9 combines with J gene TRBJ2-5; D is uncertain. Germline assignment: CDR1 SEHNR and CDR2 FQNEAQ (reference sequence). V lost 5 bases, J lost 5 bases, and 6 bases lay in between. CDR3 length equals 11 residues.

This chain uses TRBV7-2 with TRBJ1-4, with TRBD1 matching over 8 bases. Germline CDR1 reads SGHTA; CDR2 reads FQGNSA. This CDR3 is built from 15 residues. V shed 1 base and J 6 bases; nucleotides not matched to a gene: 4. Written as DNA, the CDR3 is TGTGCCAGCAGCTTAGTAGCAGGGGGCTATGAAAAACTGTTTTTT. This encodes CASSLVAGGYEKLFF. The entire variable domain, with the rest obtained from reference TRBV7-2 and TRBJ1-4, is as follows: GAGVSQSPSNKVTEKGKDVELRCDPISGHTALYWYRQSLGQGLEFLIYFQGNSAPDKSGLPSDRFSAERTGGSVSTLTIQRTQQEDSAVYLCASSLVAGGYEKLFFGSGTQLSVL.

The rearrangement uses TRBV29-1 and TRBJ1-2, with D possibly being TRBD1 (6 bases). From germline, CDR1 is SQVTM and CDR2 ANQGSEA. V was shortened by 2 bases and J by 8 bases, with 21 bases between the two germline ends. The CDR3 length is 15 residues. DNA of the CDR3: TGCAGCGTTGAACATTTGGCGGCAGGGGAAGGCGGCTACACCTTC. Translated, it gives CSVEHLAAGEGGYTF.

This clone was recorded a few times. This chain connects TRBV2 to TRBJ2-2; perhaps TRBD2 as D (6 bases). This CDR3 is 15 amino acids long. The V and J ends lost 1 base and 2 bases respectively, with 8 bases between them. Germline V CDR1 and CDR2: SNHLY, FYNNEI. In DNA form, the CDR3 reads TGTGCCAGCAGTGAAGAGCGGGCAAACACCGGGGAGCTGTTTTTT. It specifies CASSEERANTGELFF.